Each of the 14 T cell receptor beta chains below was sequenced from the same sample in a study of T cells after yellow fever vaccination (dated by TCRdb to about 2019). The sample's treatment or condition, from its label and the paper: live attenuated yellow fever vaccine strain. The method behind the library was 5' RACE. For sequencing, an Illumina HiSeq 2500 was employed. TCRdb itself trimmed the public reads at Q25 with fastp, ran MiXCR and retained productive beta chains. Each CDR3 protein appears once, grouped with its most common genes and DNA. This sample has approximately 300,000 distinct CDR3 sequences in its table, and around 7% of those were observed once. The ten biggest clones cover 18% of the sample. The specimen was PBMCs, collected about 41 days after the first yellow fever vaccination. The receptor set was obtained from a man between 18 and 35 years old who received the YFV17D yellow fever vaccine.

The chain links TRBV29-1 to TRBJ1-4; D is perhaps TRBD1 (5 bases). CDR1 SQVTM and CDR2 ANQGSEA come from the germline V gene. V dropped 6 bases and J dropped 1 base, with 15 bases sitting between them. This CDR3 region has 15 residues. This CDR3 reads CSVLSWGQTNEKLFF. DNA of the CDR3: TGCAGCGTCCTATCGTGGGGCCAAACTAATGAAAAACTGTTTTTT.

This clonotype has ten or more counts. The chain couples TRBV7-9 to TRBJ2-1; D tentatively fits TRBD1 or TRBD2 (6 bases each). The V end was cut by 6 bases, the J end by 9 bases, with 21 bases between. CDR3 length: 15 amino acids. Germline CDR1 and CDR2: SEHNR and FQNEAQ (reference sequence). The CDR3 bases are TGTGCCAGCAGACACCGGGACGGGGGCAGTATTGAGCAGTTCTTC. Translated, it gives CASRHRDGGSIEQFF.

The chain links TRBV21-1 to TRBJ1-2; TRBD1 is the table's D call and was not checked against the DNA. TRBV21-1 is a documented pseudogene. The CDR3 is made up of 13 amino acids. CDR3 nucleotide sequence: TGTGCCAGCAGCAAATGGGGGGGTGGCGGCTACACCTTC. Its translation is CASSKWGGGGYTF.

This clonotype was found a few times. The chain carries TRBV20-1 and TRBJ2-3; unclear D gene. The CDR3 is 14 residues long. Germline V gene lookup returns CDR1 DFQATT and CDR2 SNEGSKA (reference sequence). The V end lost 6 bases, the J end lost 2 bases, and 15 bases lay between the germline ends. The CDR3 spells CSAQPAGVTDTQYF. CDR3 DNA: TGCAGTGCCCAACCCGCCGGAGTCACAGATACGCAGTATTTT.

This clonotype was seen repeatedly, ten times or more. The chain combines TRBV9 with TRBJ1-6, with unresolved D. CDR3 length: 15 amino acids. Germline V gene lookup returns CDR1 SGDLS and CDR2 YYNGEE. V shed 3 bases and J shed 10 bases, with 17 bases lying between them. The CDR3 loop reads CASSGEGTGRSPLHF. The CDR3 nucleotides read TGTGCCAGCAGCGGTGAAGGTACGGGTCGGTCACCCCTCCACTTT.

This clonotype was picked up many times. V is TRBV6-4 and J is TRBJ2-1; 7 bases are a match to TRBD1. The V gene end was trimmed by 2 bases and the J gene end by 4 bases; junction bases not matched to a gene: 5. Germline CDR1 and CDR2: MRHNA and SNTAGT. The CDR3 sequence is 15 residues long. In DNA form, the CDR3 reads TGTGCCAGCAGTGACCGGGACAGTTCTTACAATGAGCAGTTCTTC. It specifies CASSDRDSSYNEQFF.

This clonotype was detected a few times. This chain joins TRBV7-3 and TRBJ2-3; D not certain. Between the trimmed V and J ends, which lost 5 bases and 2 bases, there was a span of 11 bases. Germline V gene lookup returns CDR1 SGHTA and CDR2 FQGTGA. CDR3 length: 14 residues. This CDR3 is CASSRVGNTDTQYF. CDR3 nucleotide sequence: TGTGCCAGCAGCCGAGTAGGAAACACAGATACGCAGTATTTT.

This chain links TRBV5-1 with TRBJ2-2; D may be TRBD2 (6 bases). The CDR3 contains 16 residues. Trimming left V 4 bases short and J 1 base short, with 14 bases between. Per the germline V gene, CDR1 is SGHRS and CDR2 is YFSETQ. CDR3 sequence reads: CASSPEGRVNTGELFF. The CDR3 DNA reads TGCGCCAGCAGCCCGGAGGGCAGGGTGAACACCGGGGAGCTGTTTTTT.

This clonotype was observed a few times. This chain uses TRBV20-1 with TRBJ2-1, with D possibly being TRBD2 (6 bases). The length of the CDR3 is 13 residues. Germline V gene data show CDR1 as DFQATT and CDR2 as SNEGSKA (reference sequence). The V gene lost 3 bases and the J gene lost 9 bases, with 15 bases spanning the gap. The CDR3 protein is CSARGGAVSEQFF. The CDR3 bases are TGCAGTGCTAGGGGAGGAGCGGTTAGTGAGCAGTTCTTC.

This chain uses TRBV4-2 with TRBJ1-6, with 9 bases identical to TRBD1. The CDR3 has 17 amino acids. With V trimmed by 0 bases and J by 8 bases, 8 bases remained unmatched. The germline CDR1 and CDR2 sequences are LGHNA and YNFKEQ. The CDR3 region has the DNA TGTGCCAGCAGCCAAGAGGAACAGGGGGCCGGTTATTCACCCCTCCACTTT. It is translated as CASSQEEQGAGYSPLHF.

The CDR3: CASTIIRGNTGELFF. CDR3 coding DNA: TGTGCCAGCACCATAATTCGGGGGAACACCGGGGAGCTGTTTTTT. The V gene is TRBV16, the J gene TRBJ2-2, with D possibly being TRBD2 (5 bases). Germline CDR1 KGHSY, CDR2 FQNENV. The CDR3 sequence is 15 residues long. Between the trimmed V and J ends, which lost 7 bases and 1 base, there was a span of 13 bases.

The chain couples TRBV10-3 to TRBJ2-3, with 14 nucleotides matching TRBD2. CDR3 length: 16 residues. The V segment lost 0 bases and the J segment 4 bases; nucleotides outside the gene matches: 0. The germline CDR1 and CDR2 sequences are ENHRY and SYGVKD. The CDR3 DNA is TGTGCCATCAGTGAGTCGACTAGCGGGGGGGCAGATACGCAGTATTTT. Its protein product is CAISESTSGGADTQYF.

About this clonotype: Compared with germline, one end of the junction differs, possibly owing to a read error. The rearrangement uses TRBV20-1 and TRBJ2-1, with TRBD2 identical over 12 bases. The germline V gene has CDR1 DFQATT and CDR2 SNEGSKA (reference sequence). The CDR3 contains 17 residues. CDR3 sequence (DNA): TGCTGTGCTTCTAGCGGGGGGGTAGGTAGTTCCTACAATGAGCAGTTCTTC. The encoded protein is CCASSGGVGSSYNEQFF.

There are a few counts of this clonotype. The V call is TRBV6-1, the J call TRBJ2-1; TRBD1 might be the D (6 bases). This CDR3 is 18 amino acids long. Trimming shortened V by 6 bases and J by 2 bases, and 23 bases separated the two germline ends. The germline V gene has CDR1 MNHNS and CDR2 SASEGT. This CDR3 reads CASSRQVSTARAYNEQFF. The DNA for the CDR3 is TGTGCCAGCAGCCGACAGGTCTCTACAGCACGAGCCTACAATGAGCAGTTCTTC.